The rows below give T cell receptor beta chains drawn from one sample of a study of T-cell reconstitution after alpha-beta-depleted transplantation in children. TCRdb re-analysed the PCR reads in MiXCR, keeping a single row per CDR3 protein. Among hundreds of thousands of distinct CDR3 sequences, around 17% were seen once, and the ten largest hold approximately 1%. Source: PBMCs from the stem cell graft donor, taken from the stem cell graft. Receptors were obtained from a human donor who donated a stem cell graft to a child with acute myeloid leukemia. The CDR3 runs from the conserved cysteine through the conserved F or W. The order of the fields is J gene, CDR3 length, V gene, clone size, D gene, CDR3 protein, CDR3 DNA. D genes are given only for firm matches. The size field is filled for only some rows; it gives once, few, many or a size class.

J: TRBJ1-1; length: 13; V: TRBV19; size: NA; D: TRBD1; CDR3: CASSPPQGTEAFF; DNA: TGTGCCAGTAGTCCACCACAGGGGACTGAAGCTTTCTTT
J: TRBJ1-5; length: 17; V: TRBV5-5; size: many; D: TRBD1; CDR3: CASSGTNFLTGNQPQHF; DNA: TGTGCCAGCAGCGGGACTAACTTTTTGACAGGGAATCAGCCCCAGCATTTT
J: TRBJ1-1; length: 12; V: TRBV24-1; size: once; D: NA; CDR3: CATSDPVRGAFF; DNA: TGTGCCACCAGTGACCCAGTAAGGGGAGCTTTCTTT
J: TRBJ1-5; length: 14; V: TRBV6-1; size: few; D: NA; CDR3: CASTYTGTRQPQHF; DNA: TGTGCCAGCACCTATACAGGGACGAGGCAGCCCCAGCATTTT
J: TRBJ2-1; length: 14; V: TRBV20-1; size: many; D: NA; CDR3: CSASGEEDYNEQFF; DNA: TGCAGTGCTAGCGGGGAGGAAGATTACAATGAGCAGTTCTTC
J: TRBJ1-5; length: 14; V: TRBV12-3/TRBV12-4; size: many; D: NA; CDR3: CASSYSGSNQPQHF; DNA: TGTGCCAGCAGTTATTCCGGGAGCAATCAGCCCCAGCATTTT
J: TRBJ1-4; length: 15; V: TRBV12-3/TRBV12-4; size: few; D: NA; CDR3: CASSSSGHRTQKLFF; DNA: NA
J: TRBJ1-4; length: 17; V: TRBV7-9; size: few; D: NA; CDR3: CASSLQKGAATNEKLFF; DNA: TGTGCCAGCAGCCTACAGAAAGGAGCTGCAACTAATGAAAAACTGTTTTTT
J: TRBJ2-5; length: 14; V: TRBV5-1; size: many; D: NA; CDR3: CASSFTQNQETQYF; DNA: TGCGCCAGCAGCTTCACACAGAACCAAGAGACCCAGTACTTC
J: TRBJ2-2; length: 16; V: TRBV7-9; size: NA; D: NA; CDR3: CASSPSGVRTTGELFF; DNA: TGTGCCAGCAGCCCTTCAGGGGTTCGGACCACCGGGGAGCTGTTTTTT
J: TRBJ2-3; length: 16; V: TRBV25-1; size: NA; D: TRBD2; CDR3: CASSAGTSGATDTQYF; DNA: TGTGCCAGCAGTGCCGGGACTAGCGGGGCCACAGATACGCAGTATTTT
J: TRBJ1-1; length: 14; V: TRBV12-3/TRBV12-4; size: NA; D: NA; CDR3: CASSWTAETAEAFF; DNA: TGTGCCAGCAGCTGGACAGCAGAAACGGCTGAAGCTTTCTTT
J: TRBJ2-5; length: 14; V: TRBV7-2; size: few; D: NA; CDR3: CASSLSPRAETQYF; DNA: TGTGCCAGCAGCTTATCCCCTAGGGCAGAGACCCAGTACTTC
J: TRBJ2-5; length: 14; V: TRBV7-8; size: few; D: NA; CDR3: CASSLVGQRETQYF; DNA: TGTGCCAGCAGCTTAGTCGGGCAGAGAGAGACCCAGTACTTC
J: TRBJ2-1; length: 17; V: TRBV7-9; size: few; D: TRBD1; CDR3: CASSPNRGSPDYNEQFF; DNA: TGTGCCAGCAGCCCAAACAGGGGATCCCCCGACTACAATGAGCAGTTCTTC
J: TRBJ1-1; length: 14; V: TRBV7-9; size: NA; D: NA; CDR3: CASSLILMNTEAFF; DNA: TGTGCCAGCAGCTTAATTCTGATGAACACTGAAGCTTTCTTT
J: TRBJ2-5; length: 13; V: TRBV9; size: many; D: NA; CDR3: CASSVAGEETQYF; DNA: TGTGCCAGCAGCGTAGCGGGGGAAGAGACCCAGTACTTC
J: TRBJ1-1; length: 14; V: TRBV5-1; size: many; D: NA; CDR3: CASSLEMGYTEAFF; DNA: TGCGCCAGCAGCTTGGAGATGGGGTACACTGAAGCTTTCTTT
J: TRBJ2-2; length: 14; V: TRBV5-6; size: few; D: NA; CDR3: CASTPGGNTGELFF; DNA: TGTGCCAGCACCCCCGGCGGGAACACCGGGGAGCTGTTTTTT
J: TRBJ1-4; length: 17; V: TRBV5-1; size: few; D: NA; CDR3: CASSLSSGTATNEKLFF; DNA: TGCGCCAGCAGCTTGAGTAGCGGGACGGCAACTAATGAAAAACTGTTTTTT
J: TRBJ2-4; length: 14; V: TRBV9; size: NA; D: NA; CDR3: CASIVGVGVNIQYF; DNA: TGTGCCAGCATCGTAGGGGTTGGAGTAAACATTCAGTACTTC
J: TRBJ2-5; length: 12; V: TRBV20-1; size: few; D: NA; CDR3: CSASRPHETQYF; DNA: TGCAGTGCTAGTCGACCCCACGAGACCCAGTACTTC
J: TRBJ2-7; length: 13; V: TRBV20-1; size: many; D: NA; CDR3: CSALRTDSYEQYF; DNA: TGCAGTGCTCTAAGGACAGACTCCTACGAGCAGTACTTC
J: TRBJ1-2; length: 14; V: TRBV20-1; size: many; D: TRBD1; CDR3: CSASDPGTGDGYTF; DNA: TGCAGTGCTAGTGACCCTGGGACAGGGGATGGCTACACCTTC
J: TRBJ1-5; length: 13; V: TRBV30; size: few; D: NA; CDR3: CAWSGQLLQPQHF; DNA: TGTGCCTGGAGTGGACAGTTACTTCAGCCCCAGCATTTT
J: TRBJ2-2; length: 12; V: TRBV7-9; size: NA; D: NA; CDR3: CASSVTVGELFF; DNA: TGTGCCAGCAGCGTTACCGTCGGGGAGCTGTTTTTT
J: TRBJ1-5; length: 14; V: TRBV24-1; size: NA; D: NA; CDR3: CATSDSVGTQPQHF; DNA: TGTGCCACCAGTGATTCTGTGGGGACCCAGCCCCAGCATTTT